This entry describes one T cell receptor beta chain. Its antigen remains unidentified. Repertoires were generated with immunoSEQ multiplex PCR, while TCRdb's copy carries only in-frame clones and drops some. This table has some 340,000 clones, 85% appearing once. The sample's treatment: about 20 received Ad26.COV2.S at low or high dose, single or two shots; about 5 received placebo; per-sample allocation not given. The samples were gathered on day 63 after the first injection of vaccine or placebo. This vaccine is an Ad26 vector that expresses the Wuhan-strain SARS-CoV-2 spike. This entry is derived from a study of Ad26.COV2.S vaccination and SARS-CoV-2 variants. In the study overall: The donor belonged to the COV1001 Ad26.COV2.S trial arm. Administration of Ad26.COV2.S was intramuscular, either once or twice 56 days apart. Findings of the study overall: Assessments of TCR breadth and depth may have underestimated the total T cell responses.

The TCR originated in a person aged 18-60 years who received the Ad26.COV2.S COVID-19 vaccine or a placebo. The source material was peripheral blood, sampled in a trial of Ad26.COV2.S vaccine versus placebo.

The CDR3 reads CASSEMDEGYGYTF. The CDR3, as DNA: TGTGCCAGCAGCGAGATGGACGAGGGGTATGGCTACACCTTC. V usage is TRBV9 and J usage is TRBJ1-2; tentatively, D is TRBD1 (5 bases). The CDR3 covers 14 residues. Germline-derived CDR1 and CDR2 are SGDLS and YYNGEE. Deletions cut 3 bases from V and 5 bases from J, with 14 bases between.